The T cell receptor (beta chain) under discussion was sequenced for a study of cytomegalovirus exposure and HLA in healthy donors. The PCR made use of 60 Vbeta and 13 Jbeta primers. Only in-frame clones appear in the TCRdb table, and some are missing; sequencing was by immunoSEQ multiplex PCR. The table lists approximately 140,000 clones, roughly 80% of them singletons. At sampling all donors were nominally healthy, likely with unrecorded immune exposures. This CDR3 has 18 amino acids. Germline V gene lookup returns CDR1 LNHNV and CDR2 YYDKDF (reference sequence). The J segment lost 4 bases and the V segment lost 0 bases, leaving 9 bases of the junction unmatched.

The origin of this receptor is a girl aged 2-10 years in good health and CMV-seronegative. V gene TRBV15 combines with J gene TRBJ2-2, with TRBD2 matching 9 bases. Material for sequencing was PBMCs. For the CDR3, the DNA is TGTGCCACCAGCAGAGATGGATTAGCGGGAGTTTCCACCGGGGAGCTGTTTTTT. The encoded protein is CATSRDGLAGVSTGELFF.